What follows describes a single TCR beta chain. No antigen is known for it. No per-base quality is available; no much larger clone lies one base away. This sample is drawn from a study of blood T cell repertoires in COVID-19 (dated by TCRdb to the early 2020s). At the level of the whole study: Collaborator samples came from the United States, Italy and Spain and covered acute and convalescent phases of COVID-19. Where HLA class I and class II types were available, the types were taken from metadata supplied by the sample provider, not from assay-based typing. A freely available public database, intended as a resource for researchers studying the immune response to SARS-CoV-2, is where the repertoires were released. The dataset comprised deeply sampled blood TCRbeta repertoires from subjects exposed to, actively infected with, or recovered from COVID-19. The material from the prospective study consisted of cDNA or gDNA derived from T cells, B-cell-depleted T cells, or PBMCs. A de-identified subject ID, COVID-19 status, age in years and sex were almost always included in the sample metadata. Samples were obtained from the ongoing ImmuneRACE study (first 160 participants) and from about 1,300 subjects provided by 6 global collaborators.

The research as a whole found: The quantity of clinical and demographic metadata differed by source and by participant and was supplied without curation.

Collaborating institutions collected whole blood in K2EDTA tubes following their own protocols. For TCRbeta analysis, collaborators shipped samples in one of three forms: frozen whole blood, isolated PBMCs, or DNA extracted from either of those sample types. TCRbeta CDR3 regions were amplified from genomic DNA using the immunoSEQ Assay, a bias-controlled multiplex PCR. The study's own analysis went as follows. The number of nucleated cells in each sample was estimated from the amplification of reference gene primers within the assay. To quantify the absolute abundance of each unique TCRbeta CDR3 rearrangement, sequence reads were collapsed and filtered. For each sample, productive Simpson clonality was calculated as the square root of Simpson's diversity index over productive rearrangements. TCRdb obtained this table from immuneACCESS and retained in-frame rearrangements with V and J assigned. These tables miss some clones; where compared with another copy, unresolved V genes account for less than half of the shortfall, and the remainder is unexplained. V and J calls and clone size follow that table, whereas D and trimming were derived from the DNA. This sample lists 9,500 to 15,000 clones; approximately 80% were detected once. Of the sample, around 4% falls within the top ten clones.

CDR1 and CDR2, per the germline V gene, are MDHEN and SYDVKM. CDR3 length: 16 amino acids, cysteine to phenylalanine. This entry keeps only the CDR3 DNA: 48 bases, framed from base 1. The junction shows trimming of 7 bases on V and 0 bases on J, plus 16 bases between the germline ends. The receptor was derived from a woman aged 55-69 years with acute or convalescent COVID-19. The sample taken for sequencing was peripheral blood. The rearranged chain carries TRBV28 and TRBJ1-5; the best D guess is TRBD1, with 5 bases matching. DNA sequence: TGTGCCAGCATCCGATCGGACATTTATAGCAATCAGCCCCAGCATTTT. Translated, it reads CASIRSDIYSNQPQHF.